There are many counts of the clone carrying this T cell receptor (beta chain). Its antigen remains unidentified. This entry comes from a study of T cells in Graves' hyperthyroidism and ophthalmopathy. Whole-study findings and limits: In the analysis, a 13 V-J model separated ophthalmopathy from stable hyperthyroidism.

RNA transcripts served as the template for amplifying TCR beta CDR3 regions. HTBI primers drove first-round RT-PCR of the TCR CDR3. TCRdb re-called the multiplex PCR reads with MiXCR, one entry per CDR3 protein. The sample gives 500,000 to 650,000 distinct CDR3 sequences, about 15% of which show up once; about 12% is in the top ten. Germline lookup yields CDR1 MGHRA and CDR2 YSYEKL. The CDR3 has 15 amino acids. V lost 1 base, J lost 2 bases, and 11 bases lay in between. Inclusion characteristics of ophthalmopathy patients comprised a Clinical Activity Score of at least 3, a NOSPECS grade of at least 4, and duration under 3 months.

The origin of this receptor is a woman aged 45-59 years with Graves' ophthalmopathy. The sequenced sample consisted of blood. The chain has TRBV4-1 and TRBJ1-2; tentative D call: TRBD1 (6 bases). The DNA of the CDR3 is TGCGCCAGCAGCCAAGTTTCAGGGGCGAACTATGGCTACACCTTC. This codes for CASSQVSGANYGYTF.